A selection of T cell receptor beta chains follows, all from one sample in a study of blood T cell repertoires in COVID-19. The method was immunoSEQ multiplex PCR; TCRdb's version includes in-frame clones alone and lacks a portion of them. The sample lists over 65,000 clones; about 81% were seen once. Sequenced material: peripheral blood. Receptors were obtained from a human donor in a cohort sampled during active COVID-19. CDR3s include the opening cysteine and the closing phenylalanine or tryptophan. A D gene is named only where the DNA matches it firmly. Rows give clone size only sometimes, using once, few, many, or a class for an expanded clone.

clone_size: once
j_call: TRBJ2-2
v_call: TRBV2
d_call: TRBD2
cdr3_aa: CAGTSGRSGELFF
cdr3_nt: TGTGCCGGAACGAGCGGGAGGAGCGGGGAGCTGTTTTTT

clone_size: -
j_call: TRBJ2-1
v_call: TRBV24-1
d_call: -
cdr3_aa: CATQGGERTNEQFF
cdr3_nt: TGTGCCACCCAAGGGGGGGAGCGGACCAATGAGCAGTTCTTC

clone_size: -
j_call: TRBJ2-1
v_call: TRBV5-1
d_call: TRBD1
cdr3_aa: CASSRDSYNEQFF
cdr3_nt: TGCGCCAGCAGCCGGGACAGTTACAATGAGCAGTTCTTC

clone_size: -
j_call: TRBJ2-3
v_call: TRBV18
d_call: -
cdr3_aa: CASSPIPSTDTQYF
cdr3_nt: TGTGCCAGCTCACCAATTCCTAGCACAGATACGCAGTATTTT

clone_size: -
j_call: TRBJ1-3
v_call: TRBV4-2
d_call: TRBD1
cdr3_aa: CASSQQTGEAGNTIYF
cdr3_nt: TGTGCCAGCAGCCAACAGACAGGGGAGGCTGGAAACACCATATATTTT

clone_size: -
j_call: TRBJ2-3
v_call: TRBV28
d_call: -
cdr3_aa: CASSRRADTQYF
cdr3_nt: TGTGCCAGCAGTCGCCGCGCAGATACGCAGTATTTT

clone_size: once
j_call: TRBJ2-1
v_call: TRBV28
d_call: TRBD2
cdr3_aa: CASSLSSGANNEQFF
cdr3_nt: TGTGCCAGCAGTTTATCTAGCGGGGCTAACAATGAGCAGTTCTTC

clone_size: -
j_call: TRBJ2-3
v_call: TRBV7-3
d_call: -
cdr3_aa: CASSLQGGEDGADTQYF
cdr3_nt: TGTGCCAGCAGCTTACAAGGGGGAGAGGATGGCGCAGATACGCAGTATTTT

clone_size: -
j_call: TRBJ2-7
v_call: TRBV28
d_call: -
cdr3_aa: CASGSTGYEQYF
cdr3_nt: TGTGCCAGCGGATCCACGGGGTACGAGCAGTACTTC

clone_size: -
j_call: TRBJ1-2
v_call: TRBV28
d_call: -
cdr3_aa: CASSKQGWGYGYTF
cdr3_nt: TGTGCCAGCAGTAAACAGGGTTGGGGCTATGGCTACACCTTC

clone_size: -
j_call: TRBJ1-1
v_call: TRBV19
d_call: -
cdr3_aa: CASSPLGEEGTEAFF
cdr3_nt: TGTGCCAGTAGCCCCCTTGGGGAGGAAGGCACTGAAGCTTTCTTT

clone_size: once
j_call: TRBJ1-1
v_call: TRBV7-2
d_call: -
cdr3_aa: CASSLDRRSAFF
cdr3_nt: TGTGCCAGCAGCTTAGACCGGAGATCAGCTTTCTTT

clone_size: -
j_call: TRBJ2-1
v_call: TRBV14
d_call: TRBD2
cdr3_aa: CASSQELSGSSYNEQFF
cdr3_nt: TGTGCCAGCAGCCAAGAACTAAGCGGGAGCTCCTACAATGAGCAGTTCTTC

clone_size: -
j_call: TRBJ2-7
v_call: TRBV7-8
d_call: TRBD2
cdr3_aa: CASSFRSSGIYEQYF
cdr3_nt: TGTGCCAGCAGCTTTCGGTCTAGCGGGATTTACGAGCAGTACTTC

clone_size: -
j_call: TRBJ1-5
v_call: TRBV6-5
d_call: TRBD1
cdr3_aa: CASSRTGNPDQPQHF
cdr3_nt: TGTGCCAGCAGCCGGACAGGCAATCCGGATCAGCCCCAGCATTTT

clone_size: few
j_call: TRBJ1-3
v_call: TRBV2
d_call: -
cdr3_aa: CASREDAGNTIYF
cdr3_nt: TGTGCCAGCAGGGAGGACGCTGGAAACACCATATATTTT

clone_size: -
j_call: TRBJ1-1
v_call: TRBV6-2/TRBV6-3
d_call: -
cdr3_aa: CASSVSPNTEAFF
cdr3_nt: TGTGCCAGCAGTGTATCCCCCAACACTGAAGCTTTCTTT

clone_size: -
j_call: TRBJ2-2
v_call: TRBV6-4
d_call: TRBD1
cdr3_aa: CASRGTGTGELFF
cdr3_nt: TGTGCCAGCAGGGGGACAGGAACCGGGGAGCTGTTTTTT

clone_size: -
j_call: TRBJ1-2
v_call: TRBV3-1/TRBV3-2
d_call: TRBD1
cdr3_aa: CASSLYYRRDSLYGYTF
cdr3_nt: TGTGCCAGCAGCCTTTATTACCGCCGGGACAGCCTCTATGGCTACACCTTC

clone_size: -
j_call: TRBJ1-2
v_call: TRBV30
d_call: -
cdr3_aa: CAWSAGISNYGYTF
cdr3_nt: TGTGCCTGGAGTGCAGGGATTTCTAACTATGGCTACACCTTC

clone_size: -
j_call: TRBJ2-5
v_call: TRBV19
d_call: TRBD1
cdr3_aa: CASSIPSPSTGVAETQYF
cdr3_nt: TGTGCCAGTAGTATCCCCTCACCCTCGACAGGGGTGGCAGAGACCCAGTACTTC

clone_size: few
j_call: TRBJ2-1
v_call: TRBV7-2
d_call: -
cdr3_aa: CASSEQTGFDEQFF
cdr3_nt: TGTGCCAGCAGCGAACAAACAGGGTTTGATGAGCAGTTCTTC

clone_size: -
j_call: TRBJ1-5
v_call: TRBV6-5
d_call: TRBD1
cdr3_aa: CASSPTGNQPQHF
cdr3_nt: TGTGCCAGCAGTCCGACAGGGAATCAGCCCCAGCATTTT

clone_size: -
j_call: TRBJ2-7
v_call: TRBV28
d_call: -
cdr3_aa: CASSTTPDSSYEQYF
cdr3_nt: TGTGCCAGCAGTACTACCCCCGACAGCTCCTACGAGCAGTACTTC

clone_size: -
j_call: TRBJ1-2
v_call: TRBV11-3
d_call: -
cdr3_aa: CASSFQGANYGYTF
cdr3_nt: TGTGCCAGCAGCTTTCAAGGGGCGAACTATGGCTACACCTTC

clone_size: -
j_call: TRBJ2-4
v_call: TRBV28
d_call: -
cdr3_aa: CASSPLDIFLGNIQYF
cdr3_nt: TGTGCCAGCAGTCCTTTGGACATCTTTTTAGGCAACATTCAGTACTTC

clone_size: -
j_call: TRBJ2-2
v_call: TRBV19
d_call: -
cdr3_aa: CASSEDTGELFF
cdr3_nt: TGTGCCAGTAGTGAGGACACCGGGGAGCTGTTTTTT

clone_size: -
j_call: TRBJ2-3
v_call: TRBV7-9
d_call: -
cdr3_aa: CASSLGSHRDF
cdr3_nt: TGTGCCAGCAGCTTAGGAAGCCATCGGGATTTT

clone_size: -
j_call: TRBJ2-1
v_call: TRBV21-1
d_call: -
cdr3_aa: CAGPPNWTRGYNEQFF
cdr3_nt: TGTGCCGGCCCCCCGAACTGGACTAGGGGGTACAATGAGCAGTTCTTC

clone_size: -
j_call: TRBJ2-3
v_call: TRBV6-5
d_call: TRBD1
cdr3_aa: CASSYQTGDTQYF
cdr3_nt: TGTGCCAGCAGTTACCAGACAGGGGATACGCAGTATTTT

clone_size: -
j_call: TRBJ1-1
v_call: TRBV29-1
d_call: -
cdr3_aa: CSVGHSLNTEAFF
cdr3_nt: TGCAGCGTCGGTCACTCATTGAACACTGAAGCTTTCTTT

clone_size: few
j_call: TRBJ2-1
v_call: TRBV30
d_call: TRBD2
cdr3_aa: CAWSKAGGPYNEQFF
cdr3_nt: TGTGCCTGGAGTAAAGCGGGAGGACCATACAATGAGCAGTTCTTC

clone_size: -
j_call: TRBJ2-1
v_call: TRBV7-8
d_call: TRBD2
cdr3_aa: CASSLRPGGNEQFF
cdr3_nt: TGTGCCAGCAGCCTACGACCGGGAGGGAATGAGCAGTTCTTC

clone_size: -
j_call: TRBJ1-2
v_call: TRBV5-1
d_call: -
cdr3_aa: CASSFGQYGYTF
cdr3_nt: TGCGCCAGCAGCTTCGGACAGTATGGCTACACCTTC

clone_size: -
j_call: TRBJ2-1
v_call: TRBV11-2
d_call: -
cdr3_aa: CASSPWDKDYNEQFF
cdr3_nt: TGTGCCAGCAGCCCCTGGGACAAGGACTACAATGAGCAGTTCTTC

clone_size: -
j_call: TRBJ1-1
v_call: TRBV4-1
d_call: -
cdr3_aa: CASSQPFTEAFF
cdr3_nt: TGCGCCAGCAGCCAACCTTTCACTGAAGCTTTCTTT

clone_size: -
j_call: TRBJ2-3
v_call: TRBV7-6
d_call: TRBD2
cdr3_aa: CASSLVGGRVTDTQYF
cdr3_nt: TGTGCCAGCAGCTTAGTCGGCGGGAGGGTCACAGATACGCAGTATTTT

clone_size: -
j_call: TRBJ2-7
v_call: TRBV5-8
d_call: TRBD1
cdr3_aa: CASNGGQGYYEQYF
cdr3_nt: TGTGCCAGCAACGGGGGACAGGGTTACTACGAGCAGTACTTC

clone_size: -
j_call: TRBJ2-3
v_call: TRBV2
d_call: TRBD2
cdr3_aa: CASSEGEREWGTDTQYF
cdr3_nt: TGTGCCAGCAGTGAAGGGGAGCGGGAGTGGGGCACAGATACGCAGTATTTT

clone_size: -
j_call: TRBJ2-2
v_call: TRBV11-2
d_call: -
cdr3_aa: CASSLAPGREPAGELFF
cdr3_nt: TGTGCCAGCAGCTTAGCACCGGGACGGGAGCCCGCCGGGGAGCTGTTTTTT

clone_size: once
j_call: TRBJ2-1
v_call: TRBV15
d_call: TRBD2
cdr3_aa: CATSSSLAGSSVNEQFF
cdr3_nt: TGTGCCACCAGCAGTTCACTAGCGGGAAGCTCGGTCAATGAGCAGTTCTTC

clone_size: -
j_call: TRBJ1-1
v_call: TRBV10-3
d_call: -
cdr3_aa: CAISVRNTEAFF
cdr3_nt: TGTGCCATCAGTGTCAGGAACACTGAAGCTTTCTTT

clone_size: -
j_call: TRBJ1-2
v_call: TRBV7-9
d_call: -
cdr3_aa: CASSLGPGDSGGYTF
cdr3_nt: TGTGCCAGCAGCTTAGGTCCAGGGGATTCGGGAGGCTACACCTTC

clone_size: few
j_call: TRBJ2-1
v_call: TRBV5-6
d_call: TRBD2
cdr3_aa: CASSSKSGSETYNEQFF
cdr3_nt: TGTGCCAGCAGCTCTAAAAGCGGGAGCGAAACCTACAATGAGCAGTTCTTC

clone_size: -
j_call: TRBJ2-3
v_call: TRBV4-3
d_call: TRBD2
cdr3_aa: CASSQDPPSGTSTDTQYF
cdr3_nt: TGCGCCAGCAGCCAAGATCCTCCTAGCGGGACTAGCACAGATACGCAGTATTTT

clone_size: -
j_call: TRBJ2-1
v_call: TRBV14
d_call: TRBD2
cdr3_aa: CASSLVAGVFNEQFF
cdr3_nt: TGTGCCAGCAGCCTGGTAGCGGGAGTTTTCAATGAGCAGTTCTTC

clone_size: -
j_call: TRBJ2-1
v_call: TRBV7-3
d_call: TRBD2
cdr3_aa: CASSFPQGASGRDNEQFF
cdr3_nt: TGTGCCAGCAGCTTTCCACAGGGGGCTAGCGGGAGGGACAATGAGCAGTTCTTC

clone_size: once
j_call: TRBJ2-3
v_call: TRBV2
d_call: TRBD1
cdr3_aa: CASSPGTGLDTQYF
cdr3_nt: TGTGCCAGCAGTCCCGGGACAGGACTTGATACGCAGTATTTT

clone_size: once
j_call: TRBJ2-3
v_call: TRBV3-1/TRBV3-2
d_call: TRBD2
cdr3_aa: CASSHPIRGLAGTRGTDTQYF
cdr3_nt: TGTGCCAGCAGCCACCCCATAAGGGGGCTAGCGGGAACGAGGGGCACAGATACGCAGTATTTT

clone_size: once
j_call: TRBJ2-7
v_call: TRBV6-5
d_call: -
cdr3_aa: CASRGLYGLTYEQYF
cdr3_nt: TGTGCCAGCAGAGGGTTATACGGACTAACATACGAGCAGTACTTC